A single T cell receptor (beta chain) is shown here with its context. Its antigen is unidentified. The sample holds other DNA sequences that translate to the same CDR3. TCRdb's copy holds only in-frame clones and misses some; the assay was immunoSEQ multiplex PCR. The sample contains about 490,000 clones, about three quarters of which appear only once. This sample is drawn from a study of shared clonotypes between healthy human individuals. The CDR3 has 14 amino acids. V dropped 1 base and J dropped 0 bases, with 7 bases sitting between them. Germline values: CDR1 SGHRS, CDR2 YFSETQ. Unsorted material relied on tens of millions of PBMCs as the source of genomic DNA. Study-level findings and limits: Read depth was anticipated to influence clonotype sharing among donors.

This sequence was found in a woman in her forties in good health. Some clones in this sample may be carry-over from other donors' samples. V and J are TRBV5-1 and TRBJ1-1, with D unclear. Sequenced: PBMCs. CDR3 in DNA: TGCGCCAGCAGCTTGAGTGGCATGAACACTGAAGCTTTCTTT. Amino acid sequence: CASSLSGMNTEAFF. Together with reference TRBV5-1 and TRBJ1-1, the CDR3 gives the full variable domain: KAGVTQTPRYLIKTRGQQVTLSCSPISGHRSVSWYQQTPGQGLQFLFEYFSETQRNKGNFPGRFSGRQFSNSRSEMNVSTLELGDSALYLCASSLSGMNTEAFFGQGTRLTVV.